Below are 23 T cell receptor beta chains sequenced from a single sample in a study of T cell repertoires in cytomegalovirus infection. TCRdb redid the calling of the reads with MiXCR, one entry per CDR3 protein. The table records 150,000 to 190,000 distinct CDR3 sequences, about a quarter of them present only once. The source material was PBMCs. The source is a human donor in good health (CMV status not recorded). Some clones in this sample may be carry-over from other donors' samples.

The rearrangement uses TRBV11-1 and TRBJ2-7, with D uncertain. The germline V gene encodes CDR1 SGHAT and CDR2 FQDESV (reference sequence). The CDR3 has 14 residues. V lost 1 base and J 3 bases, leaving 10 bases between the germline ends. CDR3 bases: TGTGCCAGCAGCTTAGTTGGCACTATCTACGAGCAGTACTTC. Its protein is CASSLVGTIYEQYF. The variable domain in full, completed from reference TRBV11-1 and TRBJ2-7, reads EAEVAQSPRYKITEKSQAVAFWCDPISGHATLYWYRQILGQGPELLVQFQDESVVDDSQLPKDRFSAERLKGVDSTLKIQPAELGDSAMYLCASSLVGTIYEQYFGPGTRLTVT.

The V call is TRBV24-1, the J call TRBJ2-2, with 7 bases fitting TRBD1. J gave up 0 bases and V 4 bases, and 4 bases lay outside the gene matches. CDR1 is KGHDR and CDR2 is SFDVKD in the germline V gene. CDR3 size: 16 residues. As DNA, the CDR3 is TGTGCCACCAGTGACTGGGGACAGTCGAACACCGGGGAGCTGTTTTTT. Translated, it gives CATSDWGQSNTGELFF.

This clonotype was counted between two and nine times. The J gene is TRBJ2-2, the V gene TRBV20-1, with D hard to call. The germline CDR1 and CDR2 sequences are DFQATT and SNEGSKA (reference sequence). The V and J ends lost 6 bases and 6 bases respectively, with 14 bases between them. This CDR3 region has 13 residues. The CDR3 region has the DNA TGCAGTGCACCGTTGGTACTTTCCGGGGAGCTGTTTTTT. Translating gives CSAPLVLSGELFF.

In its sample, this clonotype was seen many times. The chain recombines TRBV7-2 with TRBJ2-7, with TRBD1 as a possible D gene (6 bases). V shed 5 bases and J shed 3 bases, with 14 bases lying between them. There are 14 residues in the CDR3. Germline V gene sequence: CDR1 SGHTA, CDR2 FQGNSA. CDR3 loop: CASSPSVQGYEQYF. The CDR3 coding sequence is TGTGCCAGCAGCCCGTCCGTACAGGGCTACGAGCAGTACTTC.

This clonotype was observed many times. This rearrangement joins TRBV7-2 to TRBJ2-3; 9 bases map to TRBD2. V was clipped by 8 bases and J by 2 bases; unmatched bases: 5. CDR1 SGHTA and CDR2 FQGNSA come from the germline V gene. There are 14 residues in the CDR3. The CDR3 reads CASGGRAVTDTQYF. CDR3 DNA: TGTGCCAGCGGCGGGAGGGCCGTCACAGATACGCAGTATTTT.

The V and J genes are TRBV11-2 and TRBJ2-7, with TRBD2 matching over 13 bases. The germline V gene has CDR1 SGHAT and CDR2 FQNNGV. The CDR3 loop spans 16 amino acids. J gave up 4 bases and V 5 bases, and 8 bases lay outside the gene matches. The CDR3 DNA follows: TGTGCCAGCAGCCCCTTAACGGGACTAGCGGGATACGAGCAGTACTTC. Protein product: CASSPLTGLAGYEQYF. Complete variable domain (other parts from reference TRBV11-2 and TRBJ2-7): EAGVAQSPRYKIIEKRQSVAFWCNPISGHATLYWYQQILGQGPKLLIQFQNNGVVDDSQLPKDRFSAERLKGVDSTLKIQPAKLEDSAVYLCASSPLTGLAGYEQYFGPGTRLTVT.

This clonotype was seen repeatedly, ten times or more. The DNA for the CDR3 is TGTGCCAGCAGCTTAGGGATCGGGGGGGAGACCCAGTACTTC. Amino acids: CASSLGIGGETQYF. This chain links TRBV7-8 with TRBJ2-5; the match to TRBD2 covers 7 bases. Germline assignment: CDR1 SGHVS and CDR2 FQNEAQ. This CDR3 region has 14 residues. J lost 5 bases, V lost 1 base, and 4 bases had no gene match.

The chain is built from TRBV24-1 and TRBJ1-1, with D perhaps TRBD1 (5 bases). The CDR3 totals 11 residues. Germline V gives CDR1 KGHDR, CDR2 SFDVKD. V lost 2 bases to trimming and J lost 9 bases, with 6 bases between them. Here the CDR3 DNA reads TGTGCCACCAGTGATTCGGGACAAGCTTTCTTT. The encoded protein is CATSDSGQAFF.

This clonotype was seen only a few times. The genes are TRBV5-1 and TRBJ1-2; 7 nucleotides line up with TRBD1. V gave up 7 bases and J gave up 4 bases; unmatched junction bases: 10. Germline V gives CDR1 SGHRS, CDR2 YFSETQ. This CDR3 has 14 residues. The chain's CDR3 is CASPTRDSGYGYTF. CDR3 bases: TGCGCCAGCCCCACCAGGGACAGCGGCTATGGCTACACCTTC.

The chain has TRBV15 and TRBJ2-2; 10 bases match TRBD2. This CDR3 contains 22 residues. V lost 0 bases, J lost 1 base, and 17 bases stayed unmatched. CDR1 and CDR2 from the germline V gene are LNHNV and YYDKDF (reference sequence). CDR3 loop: CATSRDGGRGRWTSGNTGELFF. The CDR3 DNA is TGTGCCACCAGCAGAGATGGAGGCAGGGGGCGCTGGACTAGCGGGAACACCGGGGAGCTGTTTTTT.

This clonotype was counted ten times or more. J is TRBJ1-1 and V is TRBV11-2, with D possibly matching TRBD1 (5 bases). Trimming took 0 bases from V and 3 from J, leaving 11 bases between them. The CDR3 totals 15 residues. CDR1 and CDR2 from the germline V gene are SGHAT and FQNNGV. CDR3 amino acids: CASSLDPGPYTEAFF. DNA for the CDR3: TGTGCCAGCAGCTTAGATCCAGGGCCCTACACTGAAGCTTTCTTT.

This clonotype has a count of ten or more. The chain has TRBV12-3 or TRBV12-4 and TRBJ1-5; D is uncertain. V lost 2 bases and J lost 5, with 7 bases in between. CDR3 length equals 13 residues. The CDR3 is CASSLPPDQPQHF. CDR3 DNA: TGTGCCAGCAGTTTACCCCCCGATCAGCCCCAGCATTTT.

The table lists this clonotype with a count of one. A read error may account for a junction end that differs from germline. The DNA for the CDR3 is TGTGCCAGCAGCCATGGAGACGATGTTTTTGGCACTGTAGCTTTCTTT. Residues: CASSHGDDVFGTVAFF. V and J are TRBV14 and TRBJ1-1; D is undetermined. Germline V gives CDR1 SGHDN, CDR2 FVKESK. This CDR3 is 16 amino acids long.

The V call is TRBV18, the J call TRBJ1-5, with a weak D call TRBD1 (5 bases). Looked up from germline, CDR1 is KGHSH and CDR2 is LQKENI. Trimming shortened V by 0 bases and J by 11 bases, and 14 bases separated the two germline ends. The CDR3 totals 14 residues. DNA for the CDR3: TGTGCCAGCTCACCACCAAGTCGAGAAGGGGCCCAGCATTTT. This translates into CASSPPSREGAQHF.

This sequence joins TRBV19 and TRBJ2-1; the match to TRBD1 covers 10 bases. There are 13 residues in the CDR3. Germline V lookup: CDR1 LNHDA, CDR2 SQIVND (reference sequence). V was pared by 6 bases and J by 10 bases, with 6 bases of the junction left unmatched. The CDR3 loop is CASRGQGKGEQFF. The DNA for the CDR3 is TGTGCCAGTAGGGGACAGGGGAAAGGGGAGCAGTTCTTC.

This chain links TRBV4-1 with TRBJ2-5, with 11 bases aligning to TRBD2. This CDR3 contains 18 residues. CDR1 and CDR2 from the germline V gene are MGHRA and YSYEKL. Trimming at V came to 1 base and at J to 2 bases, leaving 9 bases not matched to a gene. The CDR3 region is CASSQGLAGGGMQETQYF. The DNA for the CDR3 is TGCGCCAGCAGCCAAGGCCTAGCGGGGGGCGGGATGCAAGAGACCCAGTACTTC.

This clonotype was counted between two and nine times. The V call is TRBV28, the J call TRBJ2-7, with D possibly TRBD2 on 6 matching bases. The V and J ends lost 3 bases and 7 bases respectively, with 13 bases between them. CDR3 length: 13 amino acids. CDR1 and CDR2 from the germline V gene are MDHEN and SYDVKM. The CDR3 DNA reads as TGTGCCAGCAGTTTTTCGGCAGGGACTGAGCAGTACTTC. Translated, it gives CASSFSAGTEQYF.

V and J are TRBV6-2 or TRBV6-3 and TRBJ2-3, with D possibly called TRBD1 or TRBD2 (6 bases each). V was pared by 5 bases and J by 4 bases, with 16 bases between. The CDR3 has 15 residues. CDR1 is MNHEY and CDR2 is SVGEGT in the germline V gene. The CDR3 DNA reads TGTGCCAGCAGTCGCCAGGGGACTCTCGCAGATACGCAGTATTTT. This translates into CASSRQGTLADTQYF.

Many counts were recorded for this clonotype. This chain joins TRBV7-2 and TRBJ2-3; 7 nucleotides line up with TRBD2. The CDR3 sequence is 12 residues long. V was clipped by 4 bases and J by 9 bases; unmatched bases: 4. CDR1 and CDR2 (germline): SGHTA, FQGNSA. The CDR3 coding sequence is TGTGCCAGCAGCTCCGGGGGGATGACGCAGTATTTT. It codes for CASSSGGMTQYF. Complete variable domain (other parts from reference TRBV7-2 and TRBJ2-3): GAGVSQSPSNKVTEKGKDVELRCDPISGHTALYWYRQSLGQGLEFLIYFQGNSAPDKSGLPSDRFSAERTGGSVSTLTIQRTQQEDSAVYLCASSSGGMTQYFGPGTRLTVL.

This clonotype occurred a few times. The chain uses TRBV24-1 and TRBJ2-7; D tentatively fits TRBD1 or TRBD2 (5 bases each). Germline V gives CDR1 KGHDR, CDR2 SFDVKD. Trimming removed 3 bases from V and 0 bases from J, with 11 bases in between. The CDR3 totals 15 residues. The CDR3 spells CATSDPRDASYEQYF. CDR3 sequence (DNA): TGTGCCACCAGTGATCCCCGGGACGCCTCCTACGAGCAGTACTTC.

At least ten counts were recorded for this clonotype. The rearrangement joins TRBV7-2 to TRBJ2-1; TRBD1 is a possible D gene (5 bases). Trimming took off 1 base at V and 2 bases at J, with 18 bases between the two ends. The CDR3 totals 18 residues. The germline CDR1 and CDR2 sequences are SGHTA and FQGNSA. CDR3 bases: TGTGCCAGCAGCTTAGGTGGTATAGGGGTTGGGCCCTACAATGAGCAGTTCTTC. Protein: CASSLGGIGVGPYNEQFF.

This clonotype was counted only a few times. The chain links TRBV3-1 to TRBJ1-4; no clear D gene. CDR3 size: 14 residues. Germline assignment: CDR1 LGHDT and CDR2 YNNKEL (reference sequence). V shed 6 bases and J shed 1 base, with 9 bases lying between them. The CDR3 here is CASSKGGTNEKLFF. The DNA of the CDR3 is TGTGCCAGCAGTAAAGGAGGAACTAATGAAAAACTGTTTTTT.

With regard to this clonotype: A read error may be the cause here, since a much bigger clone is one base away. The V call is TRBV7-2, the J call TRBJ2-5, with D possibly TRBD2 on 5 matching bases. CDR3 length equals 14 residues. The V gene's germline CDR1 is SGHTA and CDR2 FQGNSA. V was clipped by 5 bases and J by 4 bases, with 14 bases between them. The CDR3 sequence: CASSPRTRGETQYF. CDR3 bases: TGTGCCAGCAGCCCTAGGACCCGGGGAGAGACCCAGTACTTC.